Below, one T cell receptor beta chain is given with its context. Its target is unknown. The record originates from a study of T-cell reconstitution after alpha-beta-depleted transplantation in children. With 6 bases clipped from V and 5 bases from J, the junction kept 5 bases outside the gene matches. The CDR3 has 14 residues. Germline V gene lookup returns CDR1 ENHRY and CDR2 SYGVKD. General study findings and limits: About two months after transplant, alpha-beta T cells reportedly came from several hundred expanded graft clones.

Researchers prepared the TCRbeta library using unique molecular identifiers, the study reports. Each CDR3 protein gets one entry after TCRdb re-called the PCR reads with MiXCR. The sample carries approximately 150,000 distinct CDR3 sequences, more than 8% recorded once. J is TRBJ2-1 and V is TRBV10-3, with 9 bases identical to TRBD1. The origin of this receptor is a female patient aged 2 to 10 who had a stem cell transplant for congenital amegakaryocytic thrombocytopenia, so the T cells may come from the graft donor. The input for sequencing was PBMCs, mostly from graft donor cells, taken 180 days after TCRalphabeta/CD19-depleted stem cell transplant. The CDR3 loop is CAIRGTGLNNEQFF. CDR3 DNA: TGTGCCATCAGAGGGACAGGGTTGAACAATGAGCAGTTCTTC.